These T cell receptor beta chains were read from a single sample in a study of T cells and Merkel cell carcinoma outcomes. TCRdb's table, derived via immunoSEQ multiplex PCR, lists solely in-frame clones and lacks some. This sample yields a few thousand clones, of which around 83% are seen a single time; roughly 5.1% belongs to the top ten. The sequencing input was tumor tissue from Merkel cell carcinoma. The receptors were sampled from a human donor with Merkel cell carcinoma. The CDR3 runs from the conserved cysteine through the conserved F or W. D genes are given only for firm matches. Some rows mark clone size as missing; the rest say once, few, many or name a class of expanded clone.

TGCAGCGTCAAAAGACAATGGAACACCGGGGAGCTGTTTTTT,CSVKRQWNTGELFF,TRBV29-1,-,TRBJ2-2,-
TGTGCCAGTCGTTCCGGACTCCTAGCCAAAAACATTCAGTACTTC,CASRSGLLAKNIQYF,TRBV19,-,TRBJ2-4,-
TGTGCCAGCAGCTCATCAGGGACTTTTCATTCACCCCTCCACTTT,CASSSSGTFHSPLHF,TRBV11-2,-,TRBJ1-6,-
TGTGCCAGCAGCTTAGAAATCCGGACAGGGCTAAATGGCTACACCTTC,CASSLEIRTGLNGYTF,TRBV7-2,-,TRBJ1-2,TRBD1
TGCAGCGTTCGCGGAGGGGGCGATCAGCCCCAGCATTTT,CSVRGGGDQPQHF,TRBV29-1,-,TRBJ1-5,TRBD1
TGCGCCAGCACTGGGACAGGGGTGAACACTGAAGCTTTCTTT,CASTGTGVNTEAFF,TRBV10-2,-,TRBJ1-1,TRBD1
TGTGCCAGCTCCCCCCCCACAGCTCCGAACACCGGGGAGCTGTTTTTT,CASSPPTAPNTGELFF,TRBV13,-,TRBJ2-2,-
TGTGCCAGCAGTTTGGTTCTAGCGGGACTGGTAGATACGCAGTATTTT,CASSLVLAGLVDTQYF,TRBV27,-,TRBJ2-3,TRBD2
TGTGCCAGCAGCTATGGGACAGCGCACACCGGGGAGCTGTTTTTT,CASSYGTAHTGELFF,TRBV7-2,-,TRBJ2-2,TRBD1
TGTGCCAGCGGCTCCCCGGGTGCCCTCTACAATGAGCAGTTCTTC,CASGSPGALYNEQFF,TRBV9,-,TRBJ2-1,-
TGTGCCAGCAGCTTAGGACCCCGAGGACAGACCTCGTACTTC,CASSLGPRGQTSYF,TRBV7-2,-,TRBJ2-7,-
TGCGCCAGCAGCCCATGGACAGGGGGAGAGACCCAGTACTTC,CASSPWTGGETQYF,TRBV5-1,few,TRBJ2-5,TRBD1
TGTGCCAGTGGGGGGACGGGCTGGGGTAGCAATCAGCCCCAGCATTTT,CASGGTGWGSNQPQHF,TRBV2,-,TRBJ1-5,-
TGTGCTAGTGGTTTGATGGCCGGCGGGGAGCTGTTTTTT,CASGLMAGGELFF,TRBV12-5,-,TRBJ2-2,-
TGTGCCAGCAGCCTCTCCGGGACTACTGGAGAGACCCAGTACTTC,CASSLSGTTGETQYF,TRBV9,-,TRBJ2-5,TRBD2
TGTGCCAGCAGCTTGGGGACCGTCTCCTACGAGCAGTACTTC,CASSLGTVSYEQYF,TRBV11-2,-,TRBJ2-7,-
TGTGCCAGCTCACTTGGACAGGAGAATGAAAAACTGTTTTTT,CASSLGQENEKLFF,TRBV18,-,TRBJ1-4,TRBD1
TGCGCCAGCAGCCCGGAGGGACGGAACTATGGCTACACCTTC,CASSPEGRNYGYTF,TRBV5-1,-,TRBJ1-2,-
TGTGCCAGCAGCTGGGGGGGGCCAGTACACAATGAGCAGTTCTTC,CASSWGGPVHNEQFF,TRBV5-8,-,TRBJ2-1,-
TGTGCCAGCAGCTTAGTATCACAGGTAGGGACTGAAGCTTTCTTT,CASSLVSQVGTEAFF,TRBV7-2,-,TRBJ1-1,-
TGTGCCAGCAGGTGGGGGAGCACAGATACGCAGTATTTT,CASRWGSTDTQYF,TRBV6-1,-,TRBJ2-3,-
TGTGCCAGCAGCCTTCTAAGGGGAACTAATGAAAAACTGTTTTTT,CASSLLRGTNEKLFF,TRBV7-9,large,TRBJ1-4,-
TGTGCTAGTGGTGCCCGGGACAGGGGGCAACTGGGGCATAATTCACCCCTCCACTTT,CASGARDRGQLGHNSPLHF,TRBV12-5,-,TRBJ1-6,TRBD1
TGCGCCAGCAGCCAAGTGGCCCAACGAGCCTACGAGCAGTACTTC,CASSQVAQRAYEQYF,TRBV4-1,-,TRBJ2-7,-
TGCGCCAGCAGGGGAGAGGGCAATCAGCCCCAGCATTTT,CASRGEGNQPQHF,TRBV5-1,-,TRBJ1-5,-
TGTGCCACCAGCAGTCGGACTAGCGGGCTAAGGGGGGCCTACGAGCAGTACTTC,CATSSRTSGLRGAYEQYF,TRBV15,-,TRBJ2-7,TRBD2
TGCAGCGTTGACCGAGGGGCAGGGAGAGGCTACACCTTC,CSVDRGAGRGYTF,TRBV29-1,-,TRBJ1-2,-
TGTGCCAGTAGTTCCACCTGGGAGTCCGGGGAGCTGTTTTTT,CASSSTWESGELFF,TRBV19,-,TRBJ2-2,-
TGTGCCACCAGCAGAGGGTCCGGAAGACAGGGACAGCCCCAGCATTTT,CATSRGSGRQGQPQHF,TRBV15,-,TRBJ1-5,TRBD1
TGTGCCAGCAGCCGACAGTGGCTCCACGAGCAGTACTTC,CASSRQWLHEQYF,TRBV11-2,-,TRBJ2-7,-
TGTGCCAGCAGCAGCGGGATTACGACAGATACGCAGTATTTT,CASSSGITTDTQYF,TRBV9,-,TRBJ2-3,TRBD2
TGCGCCAGCAGCCCAGGGACAGGGGGCTCACGAGAGACCCAGTACTTC,CASSPGTGGSRETQYF,TRBV5-1,once,TRBJ2-5,TRBD1
TGTGCCAGCAGTTTGAGGGGCCTCTACGAGCAGTACTTC,CASSLRGLYEQYF,TRBV28,once,TRBJ2-7,-
TGTGCCAGCAGCTCCCAGGGGTTGAACTATGGCTACACCTTC,CASSSQGLNYGYTF,TRBV7-3,-,TRBJ1-2,-
TGTGCCAGCAGTTCTATAGGACAGGGGAGGTACGAGCAGTACTTC,CASSSIGQGRYEQYF,TRBV28,-,TRBJ2-7,TRBD1